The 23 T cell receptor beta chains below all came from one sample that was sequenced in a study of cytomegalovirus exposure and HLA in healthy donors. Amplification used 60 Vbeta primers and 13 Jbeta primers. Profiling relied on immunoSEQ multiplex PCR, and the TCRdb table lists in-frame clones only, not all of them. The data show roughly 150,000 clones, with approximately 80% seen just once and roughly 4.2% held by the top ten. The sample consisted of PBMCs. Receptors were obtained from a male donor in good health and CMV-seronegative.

The CDR3 DNA reads as TGTGCCAGCAGCTTGGCTCCAGTCAGAATCACTAATGAAAAACTGTTTTTT. It yields the protein CASSLAPVRITNEKLFF. The chain joins TRBV5-6 to TRBJ1-4; D unclear. Germline CDR1 and CDR2: SGHDT and YYEEEE. V lost 0 bases, J lost 2 bases, and 14 bases lay in between. The CDR3 sequence is 17 residues long.

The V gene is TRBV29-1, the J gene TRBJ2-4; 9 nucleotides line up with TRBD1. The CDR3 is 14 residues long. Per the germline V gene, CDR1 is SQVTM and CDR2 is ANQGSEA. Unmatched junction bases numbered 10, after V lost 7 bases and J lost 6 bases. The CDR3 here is CSAAGTGYGNIQYF. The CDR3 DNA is TGCAGCGCCGCCGGGACAGGGTACGGAAACATTCAGTACTTC.

This CDR3 reads CASSPSTSFREQFF. CDR3 DNA sequence: TGTGCCAGTAGCCCCTCGACTAGTTTCAGGGAGCAGTTCTTC. The chain employs TRBV19 and TRBJ2-1, with D possibly TRBD2 on 6 matching bases. The germline CDR1 and CDR2 sequences are LNHDA and SQIVND (reference sequence). This CDR3 contains 14 residues. Trimming cost V 6 bases and J 10 bases, with 19 bases left between them.

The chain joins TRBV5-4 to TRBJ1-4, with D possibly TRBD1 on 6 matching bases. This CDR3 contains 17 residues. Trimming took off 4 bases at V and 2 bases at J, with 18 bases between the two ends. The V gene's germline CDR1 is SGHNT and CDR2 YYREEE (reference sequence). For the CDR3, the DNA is TGTGCCAGCAGCCGGGGGGCCTTGGGCATTACTAATGAAAAACTGTTTTTT. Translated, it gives CASSRGALGITNEKLFF.

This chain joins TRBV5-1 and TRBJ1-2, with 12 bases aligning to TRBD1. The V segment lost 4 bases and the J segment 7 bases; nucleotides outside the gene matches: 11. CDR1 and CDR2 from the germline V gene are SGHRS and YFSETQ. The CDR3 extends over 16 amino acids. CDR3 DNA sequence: TGCGCCAGCAGCCCCGGGCTAGGGACAGGGGGCACTGGCTACACCTTC. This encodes CASSPGLGTGGTGYTF.

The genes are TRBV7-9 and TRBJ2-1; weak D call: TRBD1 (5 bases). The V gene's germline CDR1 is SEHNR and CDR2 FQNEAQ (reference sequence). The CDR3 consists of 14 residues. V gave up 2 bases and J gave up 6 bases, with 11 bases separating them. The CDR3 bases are TGTGCCAGCAGCTTAAATACAGGTGGCAATGAGCAGTTCTTC. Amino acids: CASSLNTGGNEQFF.

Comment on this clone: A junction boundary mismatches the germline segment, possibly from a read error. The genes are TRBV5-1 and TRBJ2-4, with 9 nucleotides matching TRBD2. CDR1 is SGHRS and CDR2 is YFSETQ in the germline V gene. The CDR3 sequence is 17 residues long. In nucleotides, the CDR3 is TGCGCCAGCAGCTTGGATTTACAGGGACTAGCCAAAAACAGTCAGTACTTC. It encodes CASSLDLQGLAKNSQYF.

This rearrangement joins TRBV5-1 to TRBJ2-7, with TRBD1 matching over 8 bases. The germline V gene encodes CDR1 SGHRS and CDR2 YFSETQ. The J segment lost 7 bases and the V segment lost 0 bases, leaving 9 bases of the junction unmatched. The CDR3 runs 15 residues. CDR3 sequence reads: CASSLVSGGLQEQYF. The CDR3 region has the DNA TGCGCCAGCAGCTTGGTTTCAGGGGGCCTGCAGGAGCAGTACTTC.

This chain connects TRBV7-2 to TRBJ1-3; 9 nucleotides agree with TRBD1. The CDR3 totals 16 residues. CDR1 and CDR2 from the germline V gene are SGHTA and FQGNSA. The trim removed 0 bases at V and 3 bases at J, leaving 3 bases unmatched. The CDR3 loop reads CASSLAQGAVGNTIYF. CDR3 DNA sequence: TGTGCCAGCAGCTTAGCACAGGGGGCTGTTGGAAACACCATATATTTT. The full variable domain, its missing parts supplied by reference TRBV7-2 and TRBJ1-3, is GAGVSQSPSNKVTEKGKDVELRCDPISGHTALYWYRQSLGQGLEFLIYFQGNSAPDKSGLPSDRFSAERTGGSVSTLTIQRTQQEDSAVYLCASSLAQGAVGNTIYFGEGSWLTVV.

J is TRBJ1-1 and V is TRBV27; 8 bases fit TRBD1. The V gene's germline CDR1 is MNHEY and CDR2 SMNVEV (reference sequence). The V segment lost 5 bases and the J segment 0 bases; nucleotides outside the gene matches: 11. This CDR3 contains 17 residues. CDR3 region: CASSTKGQGKMNTEAFF. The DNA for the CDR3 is TGTGCCAGCAGTACTAAAGGACAGGGAAAAATGAACACTGAAGCTTTCTTT.

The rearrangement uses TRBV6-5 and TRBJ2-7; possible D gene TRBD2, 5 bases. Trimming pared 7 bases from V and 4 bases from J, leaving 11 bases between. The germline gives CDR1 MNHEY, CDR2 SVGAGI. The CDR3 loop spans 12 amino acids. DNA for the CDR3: TGTGCCAGCAAGCCAGCGGCTTACGAGCAGTACTTC. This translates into CASKPAAYEQYF.

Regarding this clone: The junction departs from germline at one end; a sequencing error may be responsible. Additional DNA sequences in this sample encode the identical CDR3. The CDR3 coding sequence is TGTGCCTGGGTAATACAGGGCGGAGGCACTGAAGCCTTCTTT. Translated, it gives CAWVIQGGGTEAFF. This sequence joins TRBV30 and TRBJ1-1, with D perhaps matching TRBD1 (6 bases). CDR1 is GTSNPN, CDR2 SVGIG, per germline (reference sequence). The CDR3 has 14 residues.

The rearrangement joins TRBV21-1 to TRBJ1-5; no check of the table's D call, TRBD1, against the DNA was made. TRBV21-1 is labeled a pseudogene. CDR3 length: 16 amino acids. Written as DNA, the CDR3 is TGTGCCAGCAGCACCCCGACAGGGGGCGCTGGGCAGCCCCAGCATTTT. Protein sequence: CASSTPTGGAGQPQHF.

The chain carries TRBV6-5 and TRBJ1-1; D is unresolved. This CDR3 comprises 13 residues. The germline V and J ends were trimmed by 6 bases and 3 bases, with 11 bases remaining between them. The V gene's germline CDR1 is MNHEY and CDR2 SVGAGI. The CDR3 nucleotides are TGTGCCAGCAGGGTACAGCGGGACACTGAAGCTTTCTTT. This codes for CASRVQRDTEAFF.

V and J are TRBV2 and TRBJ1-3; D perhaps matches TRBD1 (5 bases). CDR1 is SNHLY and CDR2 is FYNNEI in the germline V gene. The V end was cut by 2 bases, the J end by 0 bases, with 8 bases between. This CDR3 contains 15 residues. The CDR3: CASSETGPSGNTIYF. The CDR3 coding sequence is TGTGCCAGCAGTGAAACAGGCCCCTCTGGAAACACCATATATTTT.

CDR3 DNA sequence: TGTGCCAGCAGCTGGGGCGGGGGGGCGGAGACCCAGTACTTC. This encodes CASSWGGGAETQYF. The V gene is TRBV7-3, the J gene TRBJ2-5; 9 bases map to TRBD2. The CDR3 has 14 amino acids. With 4 bases clipped from V and 5 bases from J, the junction kept 5 bases outside the gene matches. Per germline, CDR1 SGHTA and CDR2 FQGTGA.

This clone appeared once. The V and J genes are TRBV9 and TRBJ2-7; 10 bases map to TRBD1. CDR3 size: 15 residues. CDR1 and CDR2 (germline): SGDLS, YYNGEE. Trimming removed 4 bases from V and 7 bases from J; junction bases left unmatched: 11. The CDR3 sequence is CASSNTGQGLMEQYF. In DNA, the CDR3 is TGTGCCAGCAGCAATACGGGACAGGGGCTCATGGAGCAGTACTTC.

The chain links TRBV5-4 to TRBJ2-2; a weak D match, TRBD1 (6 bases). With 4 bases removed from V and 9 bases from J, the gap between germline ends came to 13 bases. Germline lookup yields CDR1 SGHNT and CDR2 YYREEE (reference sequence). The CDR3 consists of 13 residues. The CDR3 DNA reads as TGTGCCAGCAGCAAGCCAGGGGAATGGGAGCTGTTTTTT. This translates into CASSKPGEWELFF.

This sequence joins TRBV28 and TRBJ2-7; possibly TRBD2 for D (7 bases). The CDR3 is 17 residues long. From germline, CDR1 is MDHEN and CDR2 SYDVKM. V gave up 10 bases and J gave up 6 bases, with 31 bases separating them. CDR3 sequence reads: CATEGGATGWGIGEQYF. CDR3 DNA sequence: TGTGCCACCGAGGGAGGGGCAACAGGGTGGGGGATTGGCGAGCAGTACTTC.

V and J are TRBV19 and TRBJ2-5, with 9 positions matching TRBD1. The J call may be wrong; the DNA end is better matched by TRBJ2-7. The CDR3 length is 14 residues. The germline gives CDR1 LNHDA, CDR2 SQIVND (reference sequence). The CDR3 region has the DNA TGTGCCAGTAGTATGGGGACAGGGAGCCACGAGCAGTACTTC. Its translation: CASSMGTGSHEQYF.

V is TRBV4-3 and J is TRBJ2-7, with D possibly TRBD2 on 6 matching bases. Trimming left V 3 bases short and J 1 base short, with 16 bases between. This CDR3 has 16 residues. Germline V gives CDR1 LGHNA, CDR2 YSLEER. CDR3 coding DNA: TGCGCCAGCAGCCACAGCGCTACGGGGGAGTCCTACGAGCAGTACTTC. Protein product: CASSHSATGESYEQYF.

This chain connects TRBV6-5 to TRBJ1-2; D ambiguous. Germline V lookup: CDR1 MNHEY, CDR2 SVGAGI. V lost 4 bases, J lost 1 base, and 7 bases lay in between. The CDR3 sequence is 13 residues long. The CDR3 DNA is TGTGCCAGCAGTTTGCGGTATAACTATGGCTACACCTTC. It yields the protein CASSLRYNYGYTF.

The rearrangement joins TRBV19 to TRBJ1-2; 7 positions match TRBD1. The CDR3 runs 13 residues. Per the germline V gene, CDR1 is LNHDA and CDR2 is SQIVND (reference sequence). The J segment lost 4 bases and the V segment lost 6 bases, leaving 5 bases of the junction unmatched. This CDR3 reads CASSMGQTYGYTF. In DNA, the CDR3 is TGTGCCAGTAGCATGGGACAGACCTATGGCTACACCTTC.